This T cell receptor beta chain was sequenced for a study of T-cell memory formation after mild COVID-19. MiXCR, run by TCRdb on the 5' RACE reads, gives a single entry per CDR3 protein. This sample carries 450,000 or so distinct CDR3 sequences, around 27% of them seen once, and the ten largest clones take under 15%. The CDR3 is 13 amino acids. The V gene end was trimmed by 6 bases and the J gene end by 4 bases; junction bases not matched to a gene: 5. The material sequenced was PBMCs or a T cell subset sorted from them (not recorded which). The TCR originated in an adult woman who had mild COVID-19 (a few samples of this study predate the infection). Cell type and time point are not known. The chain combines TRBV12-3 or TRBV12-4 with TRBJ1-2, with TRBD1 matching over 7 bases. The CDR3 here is CASSQGVTYGYTF. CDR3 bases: TGTGCCAGCAGCCAGGGGGTTACCTATGGCTACACCTTC.